This is a list of T cell receptor beta chains from one sample in a study of metastatic and nonmetastatic thyroid tumors. TCRdb re-called clones via MiXCR from the PCR reads. The repertoire has around 65,000 clones, 13% to 15% of them found once; the top ten carry about 6%. The sample was blood. Source of these receptors: a male donor with papillary thyroid cancer or a benign thyroid nodule (not recorded which). Some clones in this sample may be carry-over from other donors' samples. Each CDR3 is given with its conserved first and last residue. The D gene is left open where the match is weak. Expanded clones are given a class, and other clones once, few, many or no size at all.

D gene: .; V gene: TRBV7-3; clone size: many; J gene: TRBJ2-3; CDR3 DNA: TGTGCCAGCAGCTTAAATCCAGCTGGCATAGTGGATACGCAGTATTTT; CDR3 protein: CASSLNPAGIVDTQYF
D gene: TRBD2; V gene: TRBV6-1; clone size: few; J gene: TRBJ2-7; CDR3 DNA: TGTGCCAGCAGTGCCCCCTCTAGCGGCAAACTCGAGCAGTACTTC; CDR3 protein: CASSAPSSGKLEQYF
D gene: .; V gene: TRBV12-3/TRBV12-4; clone size: many; J gene: TRBJ1-6; CDR3 DNA: TGTGCCAGCAGTTTAGGGGGAGGCTCACCCCTCCACTTT; CDR3 protein: CASSLGGGSPLHF
D gene: .; V gene: TRBV6-1; clone size: few; J gene: TRBJ1-3; CDR3 DNA: TGTGCCAGCAAGCCAGGGCACTCTGGAAACACCATATATTTT; CDR3 protein: CASKPGHSGNTIYF
D gene: TRBD1; V gene: TRBV4-1; clone size: many; J gene: TRBJ1-2; CDR3 DNA: TGCGCCAGCAGCCACCTCTTTACAGGGGACTATGGCTACACCTTC; CDR3 protein: CASSHLFTGDYGYTF
D gene: .; V gene: TRBV9; clone size: many; J gene: TRBJ1-1; CDR3 DNA: TGTGCCAGCACCCGTATCATAGGTAGCACTGAAGCTTTCTTT; CDR3 protein: CASTRIIGSTEAFF
D gene: .; V gene: TRBV4-3; clone size: many; J gene: TRBJ2-1; CDR3 DNA: TGCGCCAGCAGCCAAGCTTGGGACGGCGCCTACAATGAGCAGTTCTTC; CDR3 protein: CASSQAWDGAYNEQFF
D gene: .; V gene: TRBV11-2; clone size: few; J gene: TRBJ1-2; CDR3 DNA: TGTGCCAGCAGCTCGGAAAAAGGGGGACTTTCATATTATGGCTACACCTTC; CDR3 protein: CASSSEKGGLSYYGYTF
D gene: TRBD2; V gene: TRBV9; clone size: many; J gene: TRBJ2-7; CDR3 DNA: TGTGCCAGCAGCGTAGACGTCAGCGCTAGCGGGACCGGGGAGCAGTACTTC; CDR3 protein: CASSVDVSASGTGEQYF
D gene: TRBD1; V gene: TRBV19; clone size: .; J gene: TRBJ2-3; CDR3 DNA: TGTGCCATTAGTCCGGGACAGGGTCACGCAGATACGCAGTATTTT; CDR3 protein: CAISPGQGHADTQYF
D gene: .; V gene: TRBV11-2; clone size: .; J gene: TRBJ2-7; CDR3 DNA: TGTGCCAGCAGCTTATCCCTCTCGGAGAGCTCCTACGAGCAGTACTTC; CDR3 protein: CASSLSLSESSYEQYF